The 20 T cell receptor beta chains below were found in one sample sequenced in a study of T cell responses to AZD1222 COVID-19 vaccine. Repertoires were generated with immunoSEQ multiplex PCR, while TCRdb's copy carries only in-frame clones and drops some. The table lists about 130,000 clones, around 90% of them singletons, with 1.4% to 1.5% in the top ten. Sequences were derived from peripheral blood, sampled on day 0 of AZD1222 vaccination. Receptor source: an adult in good health.

The chain is built from TRBV27 and TRBJ2-7; 11 nucleotides line up with TRBD2. With 5 bases clipped from V and 0 bases from J, the junction kept 15 bases outside the gene matches. Germline lookup yields CDR1 MNHEY and CDR2 SMNVEV (reference sequence). The length of the CDR3 is 19 residues. The DNA of the CDR3 is TGTGCCAGCAGTCCCCGGGCTAGCGGGGGGTCCTCCTACTCCTACGAGCAGTACTTC. It translates to CASSPRASGGSSYSYEQYF.

The rearrangement uses TRBV19 and TRBJ2-5, with 7 bases that match TRBD2. CDR1 is LNHDA and CDR2 is SQIVND in the germline V gene (reference sequence). The CDR3 loop spans 14 amino acids. V was clipped by 5 bases and J by 3 bases; unmatched bases: 6. CDR3 in amino acids: CASSPLAVKETQYF. CDR3 bases: TGTGCCAGTAGTCCGCTAGCGGTCAAAGAGACCCAGTACTTC.

This clone was found a few times. This chain's CDR3 is CASSTTVHSPLHF. CDR3 nucleotides: TGTGCCAGCAGCACCACAGTGCATTCACCCCTCCACTTT. The chain recombines TRBV9 with TRBJ1-6; D is ambiguous. This CDR3 comprises 13 residues. Germline V gives CDR1 SGDLS, CDR2 YYNGEE. V lost 4 bases, J lost 8 bases, and 10 bases lay in between.

CDR3 DNA: TGCGCCAGCAGCCAAGGACAGGGGGCCCGGAATGAAAAACTGTTTTTT. This gives the protein CASSQGQGARNEKLFF. The chain joins TRBV4-1 to TRBJ1-4, with 10 positions matching TRBD1. The CDR3 is 16 amino acids. Germline trimming cut 1 base from V and 5 bases from J; bases unmatched to any gene: 4. Germline CDR1 MGHRA, CDR2 YSYEKL.

V usage is TRBV5-5 and J usage is TRBJ1-1; TRBD1 matches 8 bases. The CDR3 is made up of 12 amino acids. The ends lost 4 bases at V and 8 bases at J; junction bases unmatched: 4. Germline loops: CDR1 SGHKS, CDR2 YYEKEE (reference sequence). The CDR3 bases are TGTGCCAGCAGCCCGGGGACAGGAGAAGCTTTCTTT. Its protein product is CASSPGTGEAFF.

The chain recombines TRBV7-8 with TRBJ1-2; a possible D gene is TRBD1 (5 bases). In germline, CDR1 is SGHVS, CDR2 FQNEAQ. Trimming left V 6 bases short and J 4 bases short, with 12 bases between. CDR3 length equals 13 residues. The CDR3 nucleotides are TGTGCCAGCAGAGCAGGGCCCTCCTATGGCTACACCTTC. Protein product: CASRAGPSYGYTF.

This clone appeared once. The chain employs TRBV10-3 and TRBJ2-1, with 7 bases identical to TRBD2. Germline V gene lookup returns CDR1 ENHRY and CDR2 SYGVKD. The J segment lost 1 base and the V segment lost 4 bases, leaving 1 base of the junction unmatched. This CDR3 contains 14 residues. CDR3 sequence (DNA): TGTGCCATCAGTGCCGGGGGGTCCTACAATGAGCAGTTCTTC. Translation: CAISAGGSYNEQFF.

The J gene is TRBJ1-2, the V gene TRBV30; D is ambiguous. V dropped 3 bases and J dropped 0 bases, with 11 bases sitting between them. Per the germline V gene, CDR1 is GTSNPN and CDR2 is SVGIG (reference sequence). The CDR3 covers 14 residues. The CDR3 loop is CAWRAGQTNYGYTF. The CDR3 DNA reads as TGTGCCTGGAGGGCCGGGCAGACTAACTATGGCTACACCTTC.

This rearrangement joins TRBV6-2 or TRBV6-3 to TRBJ2-2; D call uncertain. Germline CDR1 reads MNHEY; CDR2 reads SVGEGT. The V and J ends lost 0 bases and 6 bases respectively, with 11 bases between them. The CDR3 length is 15 residues. The CDR3, as DNA: TGTGCCAGCAGTTACTCGCGACTCCGGGCCGGGGAGCTGTTTTTT. This translates into CASSYSRLRAGELFF.

The chain has TRBV4-1 and TRBJ2-5; 9 positions agree with TRBD1. The CDR3 sequence is 17 residues long. CDR1 and CDR2 (germline): MGHRA, YSYEKL. After removal of 1 base from V and 2 bases from J, the junction contained 8 bases not matched to a gene. CDR3 in DNA: TGCGCCAGCAGCCAAGGGTCCGGGACAGGGTCACAAGAGACCCAGTACTTC. This encodes CASSQGSGTGSQETQYF.

This chain connects TRBV6-5 to TRBJ1-5; D is uncertain. This CDR3 spans 11 amino acids. Germline V lookup: CDR1 MNHEY, CDR2 SVGAGI. V was trimmed by 6 bases and J by 11 bases, leaving 11 bases between them. The CDR3 protein is CASRDPWTQHF. CDR3 DNA: TGTGCCAGCAGGGACCCCTGGACCCAGCATTTT.

The genes are TRBV27 and TRBJ2-3; TRBD2 agrees at 8 bases. With V trimmed by 7 bases and J by 2 bases, 11 bases remained unmatched. This CDR3 has 16 residues. Germline CDR1 MNHEY, CDR2 SMNVEV (reference sequence). The CDR3 DNA reads as TGTGCCAGCACTAAGGATAGCGGGGCCCACACAGATACGCAGTATTTT. As protein: CASTKDSGAHTDTQYF.

A few counts support this clone. The CDR3 reads CASSPFPAGKRTSPLHF. CDR3 nucleotides: TGCGCCAGCAGCCCTTTCCCTGCGGGGAAGAGAACTTCACCCCTCCACTTT. This sequence joins TRBV4-1 and TRBJ1-6; no clear D. V gave up 4 bases and J gave up 9 bases, with 22 bases separating them. Germline V lookup: CDR1 MGHRA, CDR2 YSYEKL. The length of the CDR3 is 17 residues.

This clone was observed a handful of times. The rearrangement links TRBV11-2 to TRBJ2-1, with 10 bases lining up with TRBD1. This CDR3 comprises 17 residues. Trimming cost V 2 bases and J 5 bases; bases outside gene matches: 9. CDR1 and CDR2 (germline): SGHAT, FQNNGV. DNA of the CDR3: TGTGCCAGCAGCTTAAGCCCGGGACAGGGGCGGAACAATGAGCAGTTCTTC. It translates to CASSLSPGQGRNNEQFF.

This clone was seen a few times. The chain combines TRBV18 with TRBJ1-5; maybe TRBD1 (6 bases). This CDR3 spans 15 amino acids. CDR1 is KGHSH, CDR2 LQKENI, per germline. V was shortened by 3 bases and J by 7 bases, with 16 bases between the two germline ends. CDR3 sequence (DNA): TGTGCCAGCTCACCGACAGGCACCGAGGGACAGCCCCAGCATTTT. Protein: CASSPTGTEGQPQHF.

The V gene is TRBV5-1, the J gene TRBJ2-1; 7 nucleotides align to TRBD2. The germline V gene has CDR1 SGHRS and CDR2 YFSETQ. The CDR3 consists of 15 residues. The ends lost 4 bases at V and 2 bases at J; junction bases unmatched: 6. In nucleotides, the CDR3 is TGCGCCAGCAGCCCCGGGACTAACACCTACAATGAGCAGTTCTTC. This encodes CASSPGTNTYNEQFF. Combining the CDR3 with reference TRBV5-1 and TRBJ2-1 gives the whole variable domain KAGVTQTPRYLIKTRGQQVTLSCSPISGHRSVSWYQQTPGQGLQFLFEYFSETQRNKGNFPGRFSGRQFSNSRSEMNVSTLELGDSALYLCASSPGTNTYNEQFFGPGTRLTVL.

This chain uses TRBV5-6 with TRBJ1-3, with no clear D. The length of the CDR3 is 17 residues. The V gene's germline CDR1 is SGHDT and CDR2 YYEEEE. Trimming shortened V by 0 bases and J by 4 bases, and 17 bases separated the two germline ends. In DNA, the CDR3 is TGTGCCAGCAGCTTGGTGGCGGCGAGTTCGGGGGGAAACACCATATATTTT. This gives the protein CASSLVAASSGGNTIYF.

A few counts support this clone. The chain couples TRBV27 to TRBJ1-2, with D perhaps TRBD1 (6 bases). The CDR3 spans 14 residues. Between the trimmed V and J ends, which lost 3 bases and 2 bases, there was a span of 10 bases. The germline V gene encodes CDR1 MNHEY and CDR2 SMNVEV (reference sequence). Here the CDR3 reads CASSFSGQNYGYTF. The CDR3 coding sequence is TGTGCCAGCAGTTTCTCCGGACAGAACTATGGCTACACCTTC.

The chain links TRBV6-5 to TRBJ2-3; tentatively, D is TRBD2 (5 bases). V was pared by 4 bases and J by 5 bases, with 7 bases between. The CDR3 is 12 amino acids. The germline gives CDR1 MNHEY, CDR2 SVGAGI. Written as DNA, the CDR3 is TGTGCCAGCAGTTTCCGGGGAGATACGCAGTATTTT. Translating gives CASSFRGDTQYF.

V gene TRBV11-2 combines with J gene TRBJ2-7, with 7 bases that match TRBD1. V was pared by 4 bases and J by 9 bases, with 9 bases of the junction left unmatched. Germline V gene sequence: CDR1 SGHAT, CDR2 FQNNGV. The CDR3 totals 13 residues. The CDR3 sequence is CASSSPDRVRQYF. The CDR3 coding sequence is TGTGCCAGCAGCTCCCCCGACAGGGTAAGGCAGTACTTC.